Each of the 13 T cell receptor beta chains below was sequenced from the same sample in a study of blood T cells in healthy people across ages. The authors ran a second PCR of about 6 to 11 cycles using a sample-barcoded 5' primer and a J-beta primer mix. One entry per CDR3 protein results from TCRdb running MiXCR on the 5' RACE reads. This sample has about 620,000 distinct CDR3 sequences, with around 21% found just once. Sequences were obtained from blood. The origin of the receptors is a man in his 70s in good health.

This clonotype was observed a handful of times. The V gene is TRBV3-1, the J gene TRBJ2-3; TRBD2 matches at 10 bases. After removal of 4 bases from V and 4 bases from J, the junction contained 5 bases not matched to a gene. The germline gives CDR1 LGHDT, CDR2 YNNKEL (reference sequence). The CDR3 runs to 15 residues. For the CDR3, the DNA is TGTGCCAGCAGCCCGAGCGGGAGGGCCGCAGATACGCAGTATTTT. Residues: CASSPSGRAADTQYF.

This sequence joins TRBV6-2 or TRBV6-3 and TRBJ2-3, with 7 bases identical to TRBD2. Germline-derived CDR1 and CDR2 are MNHEY and SVGEGT. Losses at the gene ends were 6 bases for V and 3 bases for J; bases not matched to a gene: 3. The length of the CDR3 is 13 residues. The DNA of the CDR3 is TGTGCCAGCAGAAAGCGGGGAACAGATACGCAGTATTTT. This translates into CASRKRGTDTQYF.

This clonotype was seen a handful of times. The rearrangement joins TRBV3-1 to TRBJ1-2, with 12 bases fitting TRBD1. J was trimmed by 6 bases and V by 4 bases; bases with no gene match: 3. There are 14 residues in the CDR3. Germline lookup yields CDR1 LGHDT and CDR2 YNNKEL (reference sequence). The CDR3 sequence is CASSRGTGGDGYTF. The CDR3 DNA reads TGTGCCAGCAGCCGAGGGACAGGGGGCGATGGCTACACCTTC.

V and J are TRBV29-1 and TRBJ2-5; 7 positions match TRBD1. The CDR3 covers 16 residues. V lost 3 bases, J lost 1 base, and 11 bases stayed unmatched. Germline CDR1 is SQVTM and CDR2 is ANQGSEA. The CDR3 loop is CSVEGWGDRAQETQYF. The CDR3 nucleotides are TGCAGCGTTGAGGGCTGGGGAGACAGGGCCCAAGAGACCCAGTACTTC.

A few counts support this clonotype. The V and J genes are TRBV5-1 and TRBJ2-3; D is uncertain. CDR1 is SGHRS, CDR2 YFSETQ, per germline. Trimming stripped 3 bases from V and 1 base from J, with 12 bases between. This CDR3 has 15 amino acids. Here the CDR3 DNA reads TGCGCCAGCAGCTGGTGGAGTGGCCGCACAGATACGCAGTATTTT. It yields the protein CASSWWSGRTDTQYF.

The V and J genes are TRBV27 and TRBJ2-1; TRBD2 matches at 12 bases. The CDR3 has 17 amino acids. V was pared by 1 base and J by 4 bases, with 5 bases of the junction left unmatched. The germline V gene has CDR1 MNHEY and CDR2 SMNVEV (reference sequence). The DNA for the CDR3 is TGTGCCAGCAGTTTATTTGCTAGCGGGAGGGCATACAATGAGCAGTTCTTC. Its translation: CASSLFASGRAYNEQFF.

This clonotype was counted between two and nine times. Germline and junction disagree at one end, which may indicate a read error. V gene TRBV11-1 combines with J gene TRBJ2-5; weak D call: TRBD2 (6 bases). The CDR3 is made up of 14 amino acids. Germline CDR1 is SGHAT and CDR2 is FQDESV (reference sequence). DNA of the CDR3: TGTGCCGGCAGCGGAAGGGACTTCAAAGAGACCCAGTACTTC. Translating it yields CAGSGRDFKETQYF.

The chain combines TRBV20-1 with TRBJ2-1; TRBD1 matches at 11 bases. The end of the DNA fits TRBJ2-5 better, so the J call may be wrong. Germline CDR1 and CDR2: DFQATT and SNEGSKA (reference sequence). The CDR3 covers 15 residues. The CDR3 spells CSASRTGGSEETQYF. CDR3 nucleotide sequence: TGCAGTGCTTCACGGACAGGGGGCTCGGAAGAGACCCAGTACTTC.

The sample holds a few counts of this clonotype. The gene calls are TRBV4-1 and TRBJ2-5; the D gene is possibly TRBD1 (6 bases). The J call may be in error: the DNA end matches TRBJ2-7 better. Germline loops: CDR1 MGHRA, CDR2 YSYEKL. The CDR3 totals 15 residues. The CDR3 protein is CASSQAEQGRYEQYF. Here the CDR3 DNA reads TGCGCCAGCAGCCAAGCCGAGCAGGGGCGCTACGAGCAGTACTTC.

This clonotype was found a few times. This chain connects TRBV12-3 or TRBV12-4 to TRBJ2-7, with D unresolved. V lost 2 bases and J lost 7, with 9 bases in between. The CDR3 is 12 amino acids. The CDR3 is CASSLPAREQYF. In nucleotides, the CDR3 is TGTGCCAGCAGTTTACCCGCACGGGAGCAGTACTTC.

J is TRBJ2-4 and V is TRBV28, with D perhaps TRBD1 (6 bases). The CDR3 loop spans 12 amino acids. Trimming pared 4 bases from V and 15 bases from J, leaving 16 bases between. Per germline, CDR1 MDHEN and CDR2 SYDVKM. The CDR3 region has the DNA TGTGCCAGCAGTTCCCAACCACAGGGTGCGTACTTC. Amino acid sequence: CASSSQPQGAYF.

This clonotype was detected only a few times. The rearrangement links TRBV25-1 to TRBJ1-4; D gene uncertain. Trimming cost V 4 bases and J 4 bases, with 19 bases left between them. This CDR3 has 17 amino acids. Germline CDR1 MGHDK, CDR2 SYGVNS. CDR3 sequence: CASSVGLLAGDNEKLFF. The CDR3 DNA reads as TGTGCCAGCAGTGTAGGTCTTCTTGCAGGAGATAATGAAAAACTGTTTTTT.

The V call is TRBV2, the J call TRBJ2-3, with 11 bases identical to TRBD2. The CDR3 spans 15 residues. Germline V gene lookup returns CDR1 SNHLY and CDR2 FYNNEI. Trimming at V came to 7 bases and at J to 3 bases, leaving 6 bases not matched to a gene. CDR3 nucleotide sequence: TGTGCCAGCACCTTACTAGCGGGAGTAACAGATACGCAGTATTTT. Its translation is CASTLLAGVTDTQYF.